The 30 T cell receptor beta chains in this list originate from one sample, sequenced in a study of cytomegalovirus exposure and HLA in healthy donors (dated by TCRdb to the late 2010s). The library came from the immunoSEQ multiplex PCR assay. For the multiplex PCR, a mixture combining 60 forward primers for TCR Vbeta segments and 13 reverse primers for TCR Jbeta segments was used. TCRdb limited this immuneACCESS table to in-frame rearrangements with V and J called. A share of clones is missing; checked studies link under half to unresolved V genes, and the rest is unexplained. This sample holds about 140,000 clones; roughly 83% were observed only once. The top ten constitute around 3.9% of the sample. The specimen was PBMCs. These receptors originate from a man in his forties or fifties in good health and CMV-seropositive.

V usage is TRBV4-2 and J usage is TRBJ2-3; the D gene is possibly TRBD2 (5 bases). Germline V gene data show CDR1 as LGHNA and CDR2 as YNFKEQ. V dropped 4 bases and J dropped 2 bases, with 19 bases sitting between them. The CDR3 length is 17 residues. The CDR3, as DNA: TGTGCCAGCAGCCCCTTCGGGGAAGACTCGAACACAGATACGCAGTATTTT. Its translation: CASSPFGEDSNTDTQYF.

In this sample, this clone turned up a few times. The chain is built from TRBV29-1 and TRBJ1-1; tentatively, D is TRBD1 (6 bases). Germline V gene data show CDR1 as SQVTM and CDR2 as ANQGSEA. V lost 1 base to trimming and J lost 0 bases, with 15 bases between them. The CDR3 is 16 amino acids. The chain's CDR3 is CSVEGAGAFMNTEAFF. The CDR3 bases are TGCAGCGTTGAAGGGGCGGGGGCCTTTATGAACACTGAAGCTTTCTTT.

The V and J genes are TRBV5-1 and TRBJ1-1; D not resolved. The CDR3 runs 12 residues. CDR1 is SGHRS and CDR2 is YFSETQ in the germline V gene. Trimming left V 1 base short and J 4 bases short, with 5 bases between. The CDR3 sequence: CASSLPGTEAFF. CDR3 in DNA: TGCGCCAGCAGCTTGCCGGGCACTGAAGCTTTCTTT.

Details on this clone: One junction end does not reproduce the germline sequence, and a read error may be involved. This chain uses TRBV7-9 with TRBJ2-5; D possibly uses TRBD1 or TRBD2 (5 bases each). The CDR3 covers 12 residues. Germline V gene sequence: CDR1 SEHNR, CDR2 FQNEAQ (reference sequence). The CDR3 region has the DNA TGTTCCAGCAGAGGGCAGGGAGAGACCCAGTACTTC. Amino acid sequence: CSSRGQGETQYF. Together with reference TRBV7-9 and TRBJ2-5, the CDR3 gives the full variable domain: DTGVSQNPRHKITKRGQNVTFRCDPISEHNRLYWYRQTLGQGPEFLTYFQNEAQLEKSRLLSDRFSAERPKGSFSTLEIQRTEQGDSAMYLCSSRGQGETQYFGPGTRLLVL.

V usage is TRBV4-1 and J usage is TRBJ2-5; D may be TRBD2 (6 bases). The DNA end is a closer match to TRBJ2-7, so the J assignment may be wrong. The CDR3 has 15 amino acids. Looked up from germline, CDR1 is MGHRA and CDR2 is YSYEKL. The CDR3 DNA sequence: TGCGCCAGCAGCCAGGGACTGTCGATCCCCTACGAGCAGTACTTC. As protein: CASSQGLSIPYEQYF.

This rearrangement joins TRBV4-3 to TRBJ1-6; 8 nucleotides agree with TRBD1. Germline CDR1 reads LGHNA; CDR2 reads YSLEER. Losses at the gene ends were 2 bases for V and 6 bases for J; bases not matched to a gene: 18. CDR3 length equals 20 residues. Written as DNA, the CDR3 is TGCGCCAGCAGCCAACTAAACAGGGGGGTCGGGGAACCTCCTAATTCACCCCTCCACTTT. It yields the protein CASSQLNRGVGEPPNSPLHF.

This clone was detected a few times. The V call is TRBV7-8, the J call TRBJ1-6; no clear D gene. CDR1 is SGHVS, CDR2 FQNEAQ, per germline. The germline V and J ends were trimmed by 3 bases and 4 bases, with 10 bases remaining between them. This CDR3 has 15 amino acids. The CDR3 loop reads CASSFAARYNSPLHF. The CDR3 DNA reads as TGTGCCAGCAGCTTTGCCGCACGGTATAATTCACCCCTCCACTTT.

As regards this clone: The junction does not match germline at one end; this may be a read error. The chain combines TRBV5-8 with TRBJ2-1, with 9 bases identical to TRBD1. The CDR3 totals 13 residues. Germline V lookup: CDR1 SGHTS, CDR2 YDEGEE. CDR3 in amino acids: CTSSLDRGNEQFF. The CDR3 region has the DNA TGTACCAGCAGCTTGGACAGGGGCAATGAGCAGTTCTTC.

Worth noting for this clone: The same CDR3 is also encoded by other DNA sequences in this sample. The chain has TRBV5-4 and TRBJ1-2; D is unresolved. The CDR3 consists of 13 residues. The V and J ends lost 4 bases and 2 bases respectively, with 9 bases between them. Germline lookup yields CDR1 SGHNT and CDR2 YYREEE (reference sequence). In DNA form, the CDR3 reads TGTGCCAGCAGCCTGGACGGGAACTATGGCTACACCTTC. This sequence encodes CASSLDGNYGYTF.

The V call is TRBV4-1, the J call TRBJ2-5, with TRBD1 matching over 8 bases. This CDR3 spans 16 amino acids. V shed 3 bases, J shed 4 bases, and the junction held 10 bases outside the gene matches. The germline CDR1 and CDR2 sequences are MGHRA and YSYEKL. The CDR3 sequence is CASSQTGVQGGETQYF. For the CDR3, the DNA is TGCGCCAGCAGCCAGACAGGGGTTCAGGGGGGAGAGACCCAGTACTTC.

The chain uses TRBV29-1 and TRBJ1-2, with 8 bases aligning to TRBD1. The CDR3 spans 14 residues. The J segment lost 8 bases and the V segment lost 4 bases, leaving 12 bases of the junction unmatched. Germline CDR1 is SQVTM and CDR2 is ANQGSEA. The CDR3 region has the DNA TGCAGCGTTGCATCATCCAGGGGGCTGGAGGGCTACACCTTC. Translation gives CSVASSRGLEGYTF. The variable domain in full, with the rest retrieved from reference TRBV29-1 and TRBJ1-2, is SAVISQKPSRDICQRGTSLTIQCQVDSQVTMMFWYRQQPGQSLTLIATANQGSEATYESGFVIDKFPISRPNLTFSTLTVSNMSPEDSSIYLCSVASSRGLEGYTFGSGTRLTVV.

Note on this clone: Other DNA sequences in this sample translate to the same CDR3. This sequence joins TRBV4-3 and TRBJ2-7; TRBD1 might be the D (6 bases). Germline V gives CDR1 LGHNA, CDR2 YSLEER. Trimming shortened V by 3 bases and J by 1 base, and 16 bases separated the two germline ends. This CDR3 has 16 amino acids. In DNA, the CDR3 is TGCGCCAGCAGCCAGGAACAGGGCACCCTTTCCTACGAGCAGTACTTC. Its translation is CASSQEQGTLSYEQYF.

This clone was recorded once. The chain carries TRBV19 and TRBJ1-4; 8 bases agree with TRBD1. The germline CDR1 and CDR2 sequences are LNHDA and SQIVND (reference sequence). The CDR3 is 15 residues long. Losses at the gene ends were 5 bases for V and 0 bases for J; bases not matched to a gene: 2. As DNA, the CDR3 is TGTGCCAGTAGTGGACAGGGTGCAACTAATGAAAAACTGTTTTTT. Protein: CASSGQGATNEKLFF.

The chain carries TRBV5-1 and TRBJ1-2, with D possibly matching TRBD1 (5 bases). CDR1 and CDR2 (germline): SGHRS, YFSETQ. V lost 0 bases and J lost 5, with 14 bases in between. The CDR3 consists of 15 residues. CDR3 nucleotide sequence: TGCGCCAGCAGCTTGGGCGGGACGGGAGCATATGGCTACACCTTC. Protein sequence: CASSLGGTGAYGYTF.

The chain employs TRBV27 and TRBJ1-2, with D possibly TRBD1 on 6 matching bases. The CDR3 extends over 13 amino acids. Germline V gives CDR1 MNHEY, CDR2 SMNVEV (reference sequence). V was cut by 3 bases and J by 8 bases, with 13 bases left in between. CDR3 residues: CASSFQGHRGYTF. CDR3 nucleotide sequence: TGTGCCAGCAGTTTCCAGGGGCATCGGGGCTACACCTTC.

The chain links TRBV10-1 to TRBJ2-3, with D maybe TRBD1 (5 bases). The CDR3 totals 18 residues. Per germline, CDR1 WNHNN and CDR2 SYGVQD (reference sequence). V was clipped by 3 bases and J by 0 bases, with 19 bases between them. CDR3 in amino acids: CASSDPGWPSSSTDTQYF. DNA of the CDR3: TGCGCCAGCAGTGACCCAGGGTGGCCCTCCTCCAGCACAGATACGCAGTATTTT.

The chain is built from TRBV4-2 and TRBJ2-7; TRBD1 agrees at 11 bases. CDR3 length: 16 residues. Trimming cost V 5 bases and J 2 bases; bases outside gene matches: 8. Germline V gene sequence: CDR1 LGHNA, CDR2 YNFKEQ. CDR3 loop: CASSSLGQGATYEQYF. As DNA, the CDR3 is TGTGCCAGCAGCTCCCTAGGACAGGGGGCTACCTACGAGCAGTACTTC.

This chain links TRBV7-7 with TRBJ2-2, with TRBD1 matching over 7 bases. The germline gives CDR1 SSHAT, CDR2 FNYEAQ (reference sequence). The CDR3 is 15 residues long. The ends lost 2 bases at V and 6 bases at J; junction bases unmatched: 6. CDR3 protein: CASSLRGPGPGELFF. The CDR3 DNA is TGTGCCAGCAGCTTAAGGGGGCCTGGTCCCGGGGAGCTGTTTTTT.

The rearrangement uses TRBV11-2 and TRBJ2-1, with TRBD2 matching over 9 bases. J gave up 15 bases and V 5 bases, and 5 bases lay outside the gene matches. CDR3 length: 11 residues. Germline V gene data show CDR1 as SGHAT and CDR2 as FQNNGV. The CDR3: CASSRGTSLFF. For the CDR3, the DNA is TGTGCCAGCAGCCGCGGGACTAGCCTGTTCTTC.

The chain is built from TRBV29-1 and TRBJ2-1; 9 bases map to TRBD2. The germline V gene has CDR1 SQVTM and CDR2 ANQGSEA. The CDR3 runs to 16 residues. With 6 bases clipped from V and 3 bases from J, the junction kept 12 bases outside the gene matches. The DNA of the CDR3 is TGCAGCGTAGAGGGGTTGGCTAGCGGGATCTACAATGAGCAGTTCTTC. Amino acids: CSVEGLASGIYNEQFF.

To note about this clone: The junction shows a germline mismatch at one end, possibly a read error. For the CDR3, the DNA is TGTTCCAGCAGCCCTCTTGCGGGACCTGCTGCAGATACGCAGTATTTT. Amino acid sequence: CSSSPLAGPAADTQYF. V and J are TRBV7-9 and TRBJ2-3, with D perhaps matching TRBD2 (6 bases). The CDR3 totals 16 residues. Germline V gene lookup returns CDR1 SEHNR and CDR2 FQNEAQ (reference sequence). Full variable domain (remainder filled in from reference TRBV7-9 and TRBJ2-3): DTGVSQNPRHKITKRGQNVTFRCDPISEHNRLYWYRQTLGQGPEFLTYFQNEAQLEKSRLLSDRFSAERPKGSFSTLEIQRTEQGDSAMYLCSSSPLAGPAADTQYFGPGTRLTVL.

J is TRBJ1-2 and V is TRBV29-1; possibly TRBD1 for D (6 bases). The germline CDR1 and CDR2 sequences are SQVTM and ANQGSEA. This CDR3 has 14 amino acids. V was cut by 3 bases and J by 2 bases, with 13 bases left in between. CDR3: CSVEGWGQNYGYTF. Written as DNA, the CDR3 is TGCAGCGTTGAGGGTTGGGGGCAAAACTATGGCTACACCTTC.

This chain joins TRBV11-2 and TRBJ1-1; D is possibly TRBD1 (5 bases). Per the germline V gene, CDR1 is SGHAT and CDR2 is FQNNGV. The germline V and J ends were trimmed by 3 bases and 0 bases, with 14 bases remaining between them. CDR3 length: 16 amino acids. CDR3: CASSFAGQGMNTEAFF. The CDR3 nucleotides read TGTGCCAGCAGCTTCGCAGGGCAGGGAATGAACACTGAAGCTTTCTTT.

The rearrangement links TRBV7-9 to TRBJ1-3, with D perhaps TRBD1 (6 bases). V was shortened by 2 bases and J by 5 bases, with 13 bases between the two germline ends. The CDR3 is 15 residues long. The germline V gene encodes CDR1 SEHNR and CDR2 FQNEAQ (reference sequence). CDR3 loop: CASSLTQGARNTIYF. In DNA, the CDR3 is TGTGCCAGCAGCTTAACACAGGGAGCTCGAAACACCATATATTTT.

The CDR3 DNA is TGTGCCAGCAGTTTTGATCAACGGGTATTTAGGGAAGCTTTCTTT. Translating it yields CASSFDQRVFREAFF. V is TRBV6-5 and J is TRBJ1-1; D is ambiguous. The germline gives CDR1 MNHEY, CDR2 SVGAGI. V was clipped by 4 bases and J by 8 bases, with 20 bases between them. The CDR3 has 15 amino acids.

This clone was seen only once. Its ends do not fully match the called genes, so a read error is possible. The rearrangement joins TRBV7-9 to TRBJ1-1; maybe TRBD1 (5 bases). Germline V gene data show CDR1 as SEHNR and CDR2 as FQNEAQ (reference sequence). The CDR3 is 15 residues long. This chain's CDR3 is CSSSRRGFMNTEAFF. In nucleotides, the CDR3 is TGTTCCAGCAGCCGAAGGGGATTCATGAACACTGAAGCTTTCTTT.

Regarding this clone: The same CDR3 is also encoded by other DNA sequences in this sample. The chain uses TRBV7-2 and TRBJ1-1, with 8 bases lining up with TRBD1. J lost 5 bases, V lost 5 bases, and 10 bases had no gene match. This CDR3 region has 15 residues. CDR1 and CDR2 (germline): SGHTA, FQGNSA. CDR3 amino acids: CASSPQGARMTEAFF. The CDR3, as DNA: TGTGCCAGCAGCCCTCAGGGGGCGCGTATGACTGAAGCTTTCTTT.

CDR3 in DNA: TGTGCCAGCAGCTCCCCCCCCGCTAACACAGATACGCAGTATTTT. Translating it yields CASSSPPANTDTQYF. The J gene is TRBJ2-3, the V gene TRBV11-2; D uncertain. The CDR3 is 15 amino acids. V gave up 4 bases and J gave up 2 bases, with 13 bases separating them. Germline CDR1 SGHAT, CDR2 FQNNGV.

This clone has a handful of counts. V and J are TRBV7-9 and TRBJ2-7, with 9 nucleotides matching TRBD2. Germline CDR1 is SEHNR and CDR2 is FQNEAQ (reference sequence). Germline trimming cut 1 base from V and 2 bases from J; bases unmatched to any gene: 3. CDR3 length: 15 residues. CDR3 bases: TGTGCCAGCAGCTTAGTCCCTAGCGGGGCCTACGAGCAGTACTTC. Amino acids: CASSLVPSGAYEQYF.

The J gene is TRBJ1-3, the V gene TRBV5-8, with TRBD1 matching 10 bases. Unmatched junction bases numbered 2, after V lost 3 bases and J lost 2 bases. Germline CDR1 reads SGHTS; CDR2 reads YDEGEE. CDR3 length equals 15 residues. The CDR3 sequence: CASSSGQGAGNTIYF. Here the CDR3 DNA reads TGTGCCAGCAGCTCAGGACAGGGGGCTGGAAACACCATATATTTT. Complete variable domain (other parts from reference TRBV5-8 and TRBJ1-3): EAGVTQSPTHLIKTRGQQATLRCSPISGHTSVYWYQQALGLGLQFLLWYDEGEERNRGNFPPRFSGRQFPNYSSELNVNALELEDSALYLCASSSGQGAGNTIYFGEGSWLTVV.